These 23 T cell receptor beta chains came from one sample sequenced in a study of blood T cell repertoires in COVID-19. Profiled with immunoSEQ multiplex PCR; TCRdb holds only in-frame clones, not every one. The sample contains about 130,000 clones, 83% of which appear only once. Sequenced material: PBMCs or T cells enriched from blood (not recorded which). Receptor source: a man aged 25-40 years who had recovered from COVID-19.

The V call is TRBV6-5, the J call TRBJ1-1; D possibly corresponds to TRBD1 (6 bases). The germline V gene has CDR1 MNHEY and CDR2 SVGAGI. The CDR3 consists of 11 residues. V was shortened by 5 bases and J by 8 bases, with 9 bases between the two germline ends. The CDR3 DNA reads TGTGCCAGCAGTAAACAGGGCGAAGCTTTCTTT. Protein product: CASSKQGEAFF.

The chain uses TRBV18 and TRBJ2-7; D is uncertain. Trimming took off 0 bases at V and 2 bases at J, with 11 bases between the two ends. This CDR3 spans 15 amino acids. Germline V gene data show CDR1 as KGHSH and CDR2 as LQKENI. The CDR3 nucleotides are TGTGCCAGCTCACCACCACAACCGTTAACCTACGAGCAGTACTTC. It specifies CASSPPQPLTYEQYF.

The chain recombines TRBV10-3 with TRBJ1-5; TRBD1 agrees at 8 bases. The CDR3 loop spans 15 amino acids. Germline CDR1 reads ENHRY; CDR2 reads SYGVKD. J lost 0 bases, V lost 5 bases, and 3 bases had no gene match. CDR3 sequence (DNA): TGTGCCATCAGTAAGACAGGGGATAGCAATCAGCCCCAGCATTTT. Translation gives CAISKTGDSNQPQHF.

This clone was seen just once. The gene calls are TRBV11-3 and TRBJ1-1; 11 positions match TRBD1. Unmatched junction bases numbered 5, after V lost 2 bases and J lost 12 bases. CDR1 and CDR2 from the germline V gene are SGHNT and YENEEA. This CDR3 has 13 residues. The CDR3 DNA reads as TGTGCCAGCAGCTTAACAGGACAGGGGGCAACTTTCTTT. Translated: CASSLTGQGATFF.

The chain combines TRBV7-9 with TRBJ1-4, with D perhaps matching TRBD1 (6 bases). The V gene lost 4 bases and the J gene lost 7 bases, with 16 bases spanning the gap. Germline values: CDR1 SEHNR, CDR2 FQNEAQ (reference sequence). CDR3 length: 15 amino acids. CDR3 loop: CASSSNREVSEKLFF. The DNA of the CDR3 is TGTGCCAGCAGCTCTAACAGGGAAGTTAGTGAAAAACTGTTTTTT.

The chain couples TRBV5-5 to TRBJ1-4; 12 nucleotides agree with TRBD1. This CDR3 spans 17 amino acids. Losses at the gene ends were 2 bases for V and 8 bases for J; bases not matched to a gene: 10. Germline CDR1 reads SGHKS; CDR2 reads YYEKEE (reference sequence). CDR3 in amino acids: CASSFQAGTGGGEKLFF. The CDR3 DNA follows: TGTGCCAGCAGCTTTCAAGCCGGGACAGGGGGCGGCGAAAAACTGTTTTTT.

This chain links TRBV5-1 with TRBJ1-1; D call uncertain. In germline, CDR1 is SGHRS, CDR2 YFSETQ. The CDR3 runs 14 residues. The ends were cut back, 4 bases at V and 1 base at J, with 11 bases in the middle. The CDR3 DNA is TGCGCCAGCAGCCCGCCGGGATCGAACACTGAAGCTTTCTTT. Amino acids: CASSPPGSNTEAFF.

This clone showed up just once. The chain links TRBV28 to TRBJ2-7; 7 nucleotides match TRBD1. CDR1 is MDHEN, CDR2 SYDVKM, per germline. CDR3 size: 18 residues. V shed 2 bases and J 3 bases; nucleotides not matched to a gene: 16. The CDR3 spells CASSLPPGQVSASYEQYF. CDR3 DNA sequence: TGTGCCAGCAGTTTACCCCCCGGACAGGTCTCGGCCAGCTACGAGCAGTACTTC.

This clone is a singleton in its sample. The chain combines TRBV18 with TRBJ2-2; 8 positions match TRBD1. The CDR3 extends over 16 amino acids. The germline CDR1 and CDR2 sequences are KGHSH and LQKENI. Trimming removed 5 bases from V and 1 base from J; junction bases left unmatched: 6. CDR3: CASSSQGAKNTGELFF. DNA for the CDR3: TGTGCCAGCTCATCCCAGGGGGCGAAGAACACCGGGGAGCTGTTTTTT.

The chain combines TRBV5-6 with TRBJ1-5, with 7 bases aligning to TRBD1. This CDR3 region has 16 residues. Germline V gives CDR1 SGHDT, CDR2 YYEEEE. The junction had 10 bases not matched to a gene; V was cut back by 0 bases and J by 7 bases. The CDR3 loop is CASSLGGGSSRQPQHF. The CDR3 region has the DNA TGTGCCAGCAGCTTGGGAGGGGGCAGCAGTCGCCAGCCCCAGCATTTT.

The chain employs TRBV18 and TRBJ2-3, with TRBD2 identical over 8 bases. J gave up 0 bases and V 2 bases, and 1 base lay outside the gene matches. The CDR3 runs to 15 residues. From germline, CDR1 is KGHSH and CDR2 LQKENI. The CDR3 coding sequence is TGTGCCAGCTCACCAACTAGCGGTAGCACAGATACGCAGTATTTT. The encoded protein is CASSPTSGSTDTQYF.

The rearrangement joins TRBV4-1 to TRBJ2-1, with D maybe TRBD2 (5 bases). This CDR3 spans 14 amino acids. V lost 9 bases to trimming and J lost 4 bases, with 16 bases between them. Per the germline V gene, CDR1 is MGHRA and CDR2 is YSYEKL. In DNA form, the CDR3 reads TGCGCCAGTTCTATAGCGCGAGGGTACAATGAGCAGTTCTTC. Translation gives CASSIARGYNEQFF.

This clone appeared a few times. The chain is built from TRBV7-9 and TRBJ2-7; possibly TRBD2 for D (5 bases). Germline-derived CDR1 and CDR2 are SEHNR and FQNEAQ (reference sequence). CDR3 length: 12 residues. Trimming took off 2 bases at V and 4 bases at J, with 6 bases between the two ends. In DNA form, the CDR3 reads TGTGCCAGCAGCTTAACGGGATACGAGCAGTACGTC. Protein product: CASSLTGYEQYV.

The chain recombines TRBV7-9 with TRBJ1-1; possible D gene TRBD1, 6 bases. CDR1 and CDR2 from the germline V gene are SEHNR and FQNEAQ (reference sequence). The germline V and J ends were trimmed by 4 bases and 2 bases, with 11 bases remaining between them. The CDR3 has 14 residues. CDR3 region: CASSSTGYNTEAFF. CDR3 DNA sequence: TGTGCCAGCAGCTCGACAGGTTATAACACTGAAGCTTTCTTT.

The V gene is TRBV10-2, the J gene TRBJ2-4; unclear D gene. The CDR3 extends over 12 amino acids. Germline CDR1 and CDR2: WSHSY and SAAADI. Trimming removed 2 bases from V and 9 bases from J, with 8 bases in between. The CDR3 loop reads CASSEPSRIQYF. In DNA, the CDR3 is TGCGCCAGCAGTGAGCCGTCTCGCATTCAGTACTTC.

The chain employs TRBV6-2 or TRBV6-3 and TRBJ1-2; possibly TRBD1 for D (5 bases). The CDR3 extends over 15 amino acids. Germline lookup yields CDR1 MNHEY and CDR2 SVGEGT. The V end was cut by 5 bases, the J end by 4 bases, with 17 bases between. The CDR3 sequence: CASSPNPWRGYGYTF. The CDR3, as DNA: TGTGCCAGCAGTCCGAACCCTTGGAGGGGCTATGGCTACACCTTC.

The V gene is TRBV5-1, the J gene TRBJ1-6; D call uncertain. In germline, CDR1 is SGHRS, CDR2 YFSETQ. This CDR3 contains 15 residues. V gave up 0 bases and J gave up 7 bases, with 11 bases separating them. In DNA form, the CDR3 reads TGCGCCAGCAGCTTGGATCCGGGGTGGAATTCACCCCTCCACTTT. It encodes CASSLDPGWNSPLHF.

V and J are TRBV5-1 and TRBJ1-5, with a weak D call TRBD1 (6 bases). Germline CDR1 SGHRS, CDR2 YFSETQ. The CDR3 extends over 15 amino acids. The germline V and J ends were trimmed by 0 bases and 5 bases, with 12 bases remaining between them. The CDR3 here is CASSLDPGTHQPQHF. As DNA, the CDR3 is TGCGCCAGCAGCTTGGATCCCGGGACACATCAGCCCCAGCATTTT.

This clone was seen once. The J gene is TRBJ2-1, the V gene TRBV21-1; the table's D call TRBD2 went unverified against the DNA. TRBV21-1 is termed a pseudogene. This CDR3 is 11 amino acids long. The CDR3 DNA reads as TGTGCCAGCAGCTCTTGTTATGAGCAGTTCTTC. Translation gives CASSSCYEQFF.

The V gene is TRBV6-6, the J gene TRBJ2-1; TRBD1 aligns across 8 bases. Trimming took 2 bases from V and 3 from J; bases not matched to a gene: 3. The CDR3 consists of 15 residues. Germline assignment: CDR1 MNHNY and CDR2 SVGAGI (reference sequence). This chain's CDR3 is CASSYGTGGYNEQFF. For the CDR3, the DNA is TGTGCCAGCAGTTACGGCACAGGGGGCTACAATGAGCAGTTCTTC.

This chain uses TRBV5-8 with TRBJ2-1, with a weak D call TRBD2 (6 bases). CDR1 and CDR2 from the germline V gene are SGHTS and YDEGEE. Trimming took 6 bases from V and 9 from J, leaving 19 bases between them. This CDR3 has 14 amino acids. CDR3 in DNA: TGTGCCAGCACCGATACGGAGGGTCCGGGTGAGCAGTTCTTC. Its translation is CASTDTEGPGEQFF. The full variable domain, completed using reference TRBV5-8 and TRBJ2-1, is EAGVTQSPTHLIKTRGQQATLRCSPISGHTSVYWYQQALGLGLQFLLWYDEGEERNRGNFPPRFSGRQFPNYSSELNVNALELEDSALYLCASTDTEGPGEQFFGPGTRLTVL.

This sequence joins TRBV21-1 and TRBJ2-1; whether TRBD1, the table's D call, matches the DNA was not checked. TRBV21-1 is a recognized pseudogene. The CDR3 loop spans 17 amino acids. CDR3 protein: CASSKVIRQGTTNEQFF. In DNA, the CDR3 is TGTGCCAGCAGCAAAGTGATTAGGCAGGGTACTACCAATGAGCAGTTCTTC.

This clone was seen a handful of times. This chain joins TRBV19 and TRBJ1-1; 12 nucleotides line up with TRBD1. J was trimmed by 3 bases and V by 9 bases; bases with no gene match: 8. Germline V lookup: CDR1 LNHDA, CDR2 SQIVND (reference sequence). The CDR3 spans 15 residues. CDR3 in DNA: TGTGCCAGCAGGGACAGGGGGCGGTCGGACACTGAAGCTTTCTTT. Its translation is CASRDRGRSDTEAFF.